Listed below are T cell receptor beta chains from one sample, sequenced in a study of cytomegalovirus exposure and HLA in healthy donors. TCRdb's table, derived via immunoSEQ multiplex PCR, lists solely in-frame clones and lacks some. Of about 140,000 clones listed, approximately 71% were seen once; the top ten hold more than 4.5%. The specimen was PBMCs. The receptors shown here come from a woman between 50 and 59 years old in good health and CMV-seronegative. The CDR3 runs from the conserved cysteine through the conserved F or W. The D gene is left open where the match is weak. Expanded clones get a size class; other rows say once, few or many, or leave the size out.

v_call	d_call	clone_size	j_call	cdr3_nt	cdr3_aa
TRBV5-1	.	once	TRBJ1-4	TGCGCCAGCTCCTTCCTCCGTCCTAATGAAAAACTGTTTTTT	CASSFLRPNEKLFF
TRBV19	.	.	TRBJ2-5	TGTGCCAGTAGTCGGGACTACCAAGAGACCCAGTACTTC	CASSRDYQETQYF
TRBV5-1	.	.	TRBJ1-5	TGCGCCAGCAGCGCACAGGGCAATCAGCCCCAGCATTTT	CASSAQGNQPQHF
TRBV7-2	TRBD2	few	TRBJ2-4	TGTGCCAGCAGCTTCCAGCGGGGGGTTGGAAACATTCAGTACTTC	CASSFQRGVGNIQYF
TRBV10-3	.	.	TRBJ2-3	TGTGCCATCAGCATAGGGGAATTGACAGATACGCAGTATTTT	CAISIGELTDTQYF
TRBV9	TRBD2	.	TRBJ2-7	TGTGCCAGCAGTGAGTCGGGGGGAGCTACCTACGAGCAGTACTTC	CASSESGGATYEQYF
TRBV6-4	.	.	TRBJ2-2	TGTGCCAGCAGTTCCAGGGACACCGGGGAGCTGTTTTTT	CASSSRDTGELFF
TRBV29-1	.	.	TRBJ2-7	TGCAGCGTTGAGGGCCAGGGAACCTCCTACGAGCAGTACTTC	CSVEGQGTSYEQYF
TRBV5-1	.	.	TRBJ1-6	TGCGCCAGCAGCTTGGACAGGATGCGCTCACCCCTCCACTTT	CASSLDRMRSPLHF
TRBV4-3	.	.	TRBJ2-3	TGCGCCAGCAGCCAAGAATTGAGGGTCGCAGATACGCAGTATTTT	CASSQELRVADTQYF
TRBV7-3	.	.	TRBJ2-2	TGTGCCAGCAGCACTACAGGGACCGGGGAGCTGTTTTTT	CASSTTGTGELFF
TRBV5-1	.	.	TRBJ2-2	TGCGCCAGCAGCTCCCGGGGGGAGCTGTTTTTT	CASSSRGELFF
TRBV5-1	TRBD2	few	TRBJ2-7	TGCGCCAGCAGCTTGGCAGCGGGGGGCCAGGCCGAGCAGTACTTC	CASSLAAGGQAEQYF
TRBV30	TRBD1	.	TRBJ1-6	TGTGCCTGGAGTCGACAGGGGAATCGGGATTCACCCCTCCACTTT	CAWSRQGNRDSPLHF
TRBV11-1	.	.	TRBJ2-5	TGTGCCAGCAGCTTAGAACAGGGCGGCGAGACCCAGTACTTC	CASSLEQGGETQYF
TRBV12-5	TRBD2	.	TRBJ2-1	TGTGCTAGTGGTTTGGTAAGAGCGGGGGGTCCTCGGGAAGGCTACAATGAGCAGTTCTTC	CASGLVRAGGPREGYNEQFF
TRBV2	.	.	TRBJ2-2	TGTGCCAGCAGGGAGGGAGGGGGGACGTACACCGGGGAGCTGTTTTTT	CASREGGGTYTGELFF
TRBV29-1	.	few	TRBJ1-2	TGCAGCGTTGCACTCGTTAACTATGGCTACACCTTC	CSVALVNYGYTF
TRBV28	TRBD2	few	TRBJ2-3	TGTGCCAGCAGAGCGGGGGGGCACTCGGATACGCAGTATTTT	CASRAGGHSDTQYF
TRBV2	TRBD1	.	TRBJ2-2	TGTGCCAGCGGAAGGGGGCAGGGGGCCGGGGAGCTGTTTTTT	CASGRGQGAGELFF
TRBV30	.	.	TRBJ1-2	TGTGCCTGGAGTGTGGATAGCGTGGGCGGCTACACCTTC	CAWSVDSVGGYTF
TRBV7-9	TRBD1	.	TRBJ1-6	TGTGCCAGCAGCTTGGGGCAGGGGGGTTCACCCCTCCACTTT	CASSLGQGGSPLHF
TRBV7-8	.	once	TRBJ1-5	TGTGCCAGCAGCTTACAGGGGAACAATCAGCCCCAGCATTTT	CASSLQGNNQPQHF
TRBV5-6	.	.	TRBJ1-3	TGTGCCAGCAGCTCGCAGGGGAGTAGTAACACCATATATTTT	CASSSQGSSNTIYF
TRBV28	.	few	TRBJ1-1	TGTGCCAGCAGTCTAGCGGGGGGTGTAGGGACTGAAGCTTTCTTT	CASSLAGGVGTEAFF
TRBV5-1	TRBD1	.	TRBJ2-3	TGCGCCAGCAGCATGGCAGCGGACAGGCTTCGCACAGATACGCAGTATTTT	CASSMAADRLRTDTQYF
TRBV11-3	.	.	TRBJ1-1	TGTGCCAGCAGCCCGGGACTTGGGACTGAAGCTTTCTTT	CASSPGLGTEAFF
TRBV5-1	TRBD1	once	TRBJ2-7	TGCGCCAGCAGCTTGGGAGGGGGCGCCTCCTACGAGCAGTACTTC	CASSLGGGASYEQYF
TRBV5-1	.	.	TRBJ1-1	TGCGCCAGCAGCTTCCTCAGGGGAAGTGACACTGAAGCTTTCTTT	CASSFLRGSDTEAFF